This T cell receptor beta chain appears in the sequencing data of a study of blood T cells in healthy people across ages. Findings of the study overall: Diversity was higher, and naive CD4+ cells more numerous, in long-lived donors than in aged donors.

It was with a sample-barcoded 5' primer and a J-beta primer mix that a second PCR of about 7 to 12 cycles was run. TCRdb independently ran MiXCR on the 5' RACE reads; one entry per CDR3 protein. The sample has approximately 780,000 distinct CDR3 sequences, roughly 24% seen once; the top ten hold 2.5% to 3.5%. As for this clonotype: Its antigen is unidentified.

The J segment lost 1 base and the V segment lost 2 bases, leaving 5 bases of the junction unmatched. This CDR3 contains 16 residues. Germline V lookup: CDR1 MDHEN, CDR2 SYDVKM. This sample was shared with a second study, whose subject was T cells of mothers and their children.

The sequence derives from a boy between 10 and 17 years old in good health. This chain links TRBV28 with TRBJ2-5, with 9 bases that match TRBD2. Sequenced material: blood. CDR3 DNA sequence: TGTGCCAGCAGTTTAGGGGTGACTAGCGGCCAAGAGACCCAGTACTTC. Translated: CASSLGVTSGQETQYF.